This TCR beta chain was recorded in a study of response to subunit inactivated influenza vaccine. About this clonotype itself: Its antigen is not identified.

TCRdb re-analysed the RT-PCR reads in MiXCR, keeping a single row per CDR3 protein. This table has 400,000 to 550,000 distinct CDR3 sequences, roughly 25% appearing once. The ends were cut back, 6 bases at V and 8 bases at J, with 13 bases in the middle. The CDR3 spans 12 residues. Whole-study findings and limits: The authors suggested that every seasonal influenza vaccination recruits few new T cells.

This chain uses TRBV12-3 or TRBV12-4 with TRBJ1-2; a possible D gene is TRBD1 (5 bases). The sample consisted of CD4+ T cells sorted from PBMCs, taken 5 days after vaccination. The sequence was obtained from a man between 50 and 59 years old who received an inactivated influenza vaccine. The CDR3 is CASRITGKGYTF. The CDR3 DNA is TGTGCCAGCAGGATTACAGGAAAGGGCTACACCTTC.